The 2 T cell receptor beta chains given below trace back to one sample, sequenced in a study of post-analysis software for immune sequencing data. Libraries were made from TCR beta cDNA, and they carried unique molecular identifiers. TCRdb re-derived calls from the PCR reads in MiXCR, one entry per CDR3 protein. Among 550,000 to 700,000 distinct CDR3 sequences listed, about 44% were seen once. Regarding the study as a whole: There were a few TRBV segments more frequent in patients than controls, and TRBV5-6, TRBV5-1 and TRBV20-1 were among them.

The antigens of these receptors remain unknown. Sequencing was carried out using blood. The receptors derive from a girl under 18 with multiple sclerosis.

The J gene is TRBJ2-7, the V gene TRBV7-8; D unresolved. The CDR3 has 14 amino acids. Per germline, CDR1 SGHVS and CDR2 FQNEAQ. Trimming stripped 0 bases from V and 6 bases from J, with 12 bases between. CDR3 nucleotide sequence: TGTGCCAGCAGCTTAGCCTTTATAATTGGCGAGCAGTACTTC. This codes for CASSLAFIIGEQYF.

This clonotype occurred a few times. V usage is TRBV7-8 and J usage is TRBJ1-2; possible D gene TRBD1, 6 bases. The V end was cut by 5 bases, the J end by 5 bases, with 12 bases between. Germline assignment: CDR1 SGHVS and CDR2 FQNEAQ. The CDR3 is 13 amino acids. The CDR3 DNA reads TGTGCCAGCAGCGACGCGACAGGTTATGGCTACACCTTC. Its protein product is CASSDATGYGYTF.